This T cell receptor (beta chain) is from a study of cytomegalovirus exposure and HLA in healthy donors. Study findings and constraints: DRB1 showed the most TCR associations and HLA-C the fewest in a later analysis, as rates varied by HLA locus. Clonal expansion, a later analysis showed, was greater in HLA-associated TCR beta chains than in equally common others.

Deletions cut 3 bases from V and 3 bases from J, with 9 bases between. This CDR3 has 14 amino acids. CDR1 and CDR2 from the germline V gene are SEHNR and FQNEAQ (reference sequence). Healthy donors of bone marrow made up the group. In the case of this clone: Its target is unknown.

The PCR contained 60 Vbeta and 13 Jbeta primers. The assay was immunoSEQ multiplex PCR, and TCRdb's table has in-frame clones only and misses some. The data show about 140,000 clones, roughly 76% seen once. This chain links TRBV7-9 with TRBJ2-1; D remains ambiguous. The sequence derives from a human donor in good health. Sequenced sample: PBMCs. CDR3 nucleotides: TGTGCCAGCAGCTTGGGCCCGGTCTACAATGAGCAGTTCTTC. It codes for CASSLGPVYNEQFF. Filled out from reference TRBV7-9 and TRBJ2-1, the complete variable domain reads DTGVSQNPRHKITKRGQNVTFRCDPISEHNRLYWYRQTLGQGPEFLTYFQNEAQLEKSRLLSDRFSAERPKGSFSTLEIQRTEQGDSAMYLCASSLGPVYNEQFFGPGTRLTVL.